This T cell receptor beta chain was captured in a study of blood T cell repertoires in COVID-19. The wider study: Donors in the United States, Italy and Spain gave samples during acute or convalescent COVID-19. In each case, the material was cDNA or gDNA derived from T cells, B-cell-depleted T cells, or PBMCs.

The count of this clone is one. In the source study's methods: Nucleated cell counts were estimated from reference gene primer amplification. Method: immunoSEQ multiplex PCR; TCRdb's copy keeps in-frame clones and lacks some. Clone size and V and J calls were adopted from that table, with D and trimming inferred from the DNA. Of more than 150,000 clones in the sample, around 83% are singletons; the top ten hold almost 1%. This CDR3 region has 15 residues. Looked up from germline, CDR1 is KGHDR and CDR2 is SFDVKD. V gave up 3 bases and J gave up 5 bases; unmatched junction bases: 6. This clonotype originated in a man aged 18 to 30 with acute or convalescent COVID-19. The rearrangement links TRBV24-1 to TRBJ1-2; 9 nucleotides match TRBD1. Specimen: peripheral blood. The CDR3 region is CATSDNPGTGYGYTF. The CDR3 nucleotides read TGTGCCACCAGTGATAACCCCGGGACAGGGTATGGCTACACCTTC.